The rows below give T cell receptor beta chains drawn from one sample of a study of identical twins. TCRdb processed the 5' RACE reads anew with MiXCR; each CDR3 protein has one entry. The sample includes about 470,000 distinct CDR3 sequences, approximately 25% seen only once; the top ten take around 3%. The sample was also reused in another study, on T cells expressing NK-cell markers.

Sequences were obtained from CD4+ T cells sorted from blood. The receptors come from a woman aged 18-29 years in good health. Each CDR3 is given with its conserved first and last residue.

V gene	J gene	CDR3 protein
TRBV4-1	TRBJ2-1	CASSQSVASGREGEQFF
TRBV7-2	TRBJ2-7	CASSFSASGSSSYEQYF
TRBV20-1	TRBJ2-4	CSARSRLAGGHRNIQYF
TRBV20-1	TRBJ2-1	CSANLNNEQFF
TRBV19	TRBJ1-2	CASSTRESILYGYTF
TRBV2	TRBJ2-3	CASIYLERSGVTDTQYF
TRBV6-6	TRBJ2-1	CASSSGGGEQFF
TRBV9	TRBJ1-6	CASSVAGKSSPLHF
TRBV7-9	TRBJ2-4	CASSRLLRDSKNIQYF
TRBV5-1	TRBJ2-1	CASSLSSGGTRNEQFF
TRBV12-3/TRBV12-4	TRBJ1-2	CASSLAGQIYGYTF
TRBV11-2	TRBJ2-1	CASSSPSGRGNEQFF
TRBV6-4	TRBJ2-1	CASSVSSGSKEQFF
TRBV7-2	TRBJ2-1	CASSRRTESDEQFF
TRBV12-3/TRBV12-4	TRBJ2-3	CASTRAQGEADTQYF
TRBV12-3/TRBV12-4	TRBJ2-1	CASSHGNEQFF
TRBV2	TRBJ1-5	CASSESAIYSPQHF
TRBV20-1	TRBJ2-3	CSATLAGTDTQYF
TRBV6-5	TRBJ2-7	CASSYISGSPYEQYF
TRBV3-1	TRBJ1-6	CASSQGGQGSPLHF
TRBV7-6	TRBJ2-7	CASSSSGQGNNEQYF
TRBV5-1	TRBJ1-2	CASTMTGWEYGYTF
TRBV5-8	TRBJ2-7	CASSFGTATSYEQYF
TRBV7-2	TRBJ2-7	CASSLGLAFSEQYF
TRBV12-3/TRBV12-4	TRBJ2-7	CASSLGPGQGRREQYF
TRBV27	TRBJ1-1	CASRYQGLNTEAFF
TRBV5-5	TRBJ2-5	CASSRRRAQETQYF
TRBV6-2/TRBV6-3	TRBJ2-7	CASSYAGAEQYF